This TCR beta chain was captured by sequencing in a study of T cells in Graves' hyperthyroidism and ophthalmopathy. Diagnosing involved the use of clinical symptoms, serum thyroxine and TRAb, thyroid ultrasound and orbital computed tomography. CDR1 is SGHRS and CDR2 is YFSETQ in the germline V gene. This CDR3 comprises 14 residues. Points from the study as a whole: Most thyroid clonotypes that were expanded above 0.001 also turned up in blood. A 13 V-J model separated ophthalmopathy from stable hyperthyroidism.

RNA transcripts provided the source from which TCR beta CDR3 regions were amplified. A first-round RT-PCR of the TCR CDR3 used the HTBI primer set. MiXCR was run by TCRdb on the multiplex PCR reads, yielding one entry per CDR3 protein. The sample gives approximately 640,000 distinct CDR3 sequences, 16% of which show up once; 3% to 4.5% is in the top ten. Note on this clonotype: Its antigen is as yet unknown. At one boundary the junction diverges from the germline segment, which might be a read error.

The clonotype was recovered from a woman aged 25 to 45 with Graves' hyperthyroidism. Sequencing was performed on blood. The chain is built from TRBV5-1 and TRBJ2-2, with D possibly TRBD2 on 6 matching bases. Here the CDR3 reads CASSLMVNTGGLFF. For the CDR3, the DNA is TGCGCCAGCAGCTTAATGGTTAACACCGGGGGGCTGTTTTTT.